The sequence of this T cell receptor beta chain was determined in a study of Graves' ophthalmopathy and Graves' hyperthyroidism (dated by TCRdb to 2017 to 2018). The study in broad terms: Hyperthyroidism was considered stable if no progression to ophthalmopathy occurred within 18 months of follow-up. To explore V-J signatures distinguishing ophthalmopathy from hyperthyroidism, a discovery set of around 100 patients (about 43 ophthalmopathy, 57 stable hyperthyroidism) was enrolled. T-cell repertoires of thyroid tissue and blood were compared in over 5 hyperthyroidism patients. The study used TCR beta repertoire signatures to distinguish Graves' ophthalmopathy from Graves' hyperthyroidism and to predict progression to ophthalmopathy. An independent validation cohort was composed of 18 hyperthyroidism patients and 17 patients who later progressed from hyperthyroidism to ophthalmopathy. After sampling, hyperthyroidism patients received methimazole starting at 30 mg daily, and ophthalmopathy patients received high-dose intravenous methylprednisolone. In total, 135 blood samples were TCR-sequenced: fewer than 50 ophthalmopathy, 80 or so hyperthyroidism and about 17 hyperthyroidism-to-ophthalmopathy patients.

Based on the germline V gene, the CDR1 and CDR2 sequences are SNHLY and FYNNEI. Clipping removes 4 bases from V and 0 bases from J, with 6 as the unmatched junction base count. The CDR3 contains 16 residues, cysteine and phenylalanine counted. Only the CDR3 portion is preserved as DNA: 48 bases, with reading frame beginning at the first base. The table lists this clonotype with many counts. No cognate antigen has been identified for it. The record has no base qualities; no much larger clone is one base away. Hyperthyroidism patients were newly diagnosed, were aged 18 to 65 years, and had a disease duration under 2 months. Patients with other autoimmune diseases, uncontrolled infections, pregnancy or lactation were excluded. Clinical symptoms, serum thyroxine, TRAb, thyroid ultrasound and orbital computed tomography formed the basis of the diagnosis. Trizol reagent was used to extract the total RNA, and its quality was then checked on an Agilent 2100 Bioanalyzer.

TCR beta CDR3 regions were amplified from RNA transcripts for repertoire sequencing. A first-round RT-PCR used HTBI primers with the Qiagen OneStep RT-PCR kit, followed by a second-round multiplex PCR, size selection and purification. Libraries were sequenced paired-end with 100 bp reads on an Illumina HiSeq2000. Per the original workflow: SOAPnuke was used for read processing, and reads with adapters, uncalled bases, a mean Phred below 15, or no exact constant-primer or identifier match were discarded. COPE v1.2.5 was used to merge high-quality paired reads. Clonotypes were defined as unique nucleotide sequences and were aligned to IMGT TRB V, D and J references using MiTCR v1.1. Analysis was restricted to V-J combinations with a frequency above 0.0001, which covered roughly 99% of repertoires. For each V-J combination, a TCR clonal expansion and chaos score was defined as F50 clonal expansion divided by the chaos observed in the TCRdist matrix. Welch's t-statistics and random forest were used to narrow the features down to roughly twelve V-J combinations, which were then fed into a naive Bayes classifier. Thyroid-blood repertoire similarity was quantified with the Morisita-Horn index. TCRdb reprocessing: public reads trimmed at Q25 with fastp, clones called with MiXCR, in-frame beta chains kept. When rows share a CDR3 protein, they turn into one entry using the most common DNA and genes. TCRdb's processing, not the study's, gives the V and J calls here. Here the sample has roughly 600,000 distinct CDR3 sequences; 35% to 45% occur a single time. About 4.6% of the sample lies in the top ten.

What the work shows at the level of the full study, not this receptor alone: In cross-validation, the 13-signature model distinguished ophthalmopathy from stable hyperthyroidism with about 89% sensitivity and about 81% specificity, while in the test set the corresponding values were about 79% and 69%. Among expanded thyroid clonotypes with frequency above 0.001, most also showed up in blood, which suggests that blood repertoires may reflect the thyroid immune response. No statistical method was used to predetermine the sample size, and group allocation was not hidden from the investigators. In validation, the model predicted ophthalmopathy progression with about 64% sensitivity and 72.22% specificity; eleven to twelve predicted patients were CT-confirmed with GO in a median of around 6.5 months.

What was sequenced was peripheral blood or thyroid tissue (not recorded which). The receptor comes from an adult man with Graves' hyperthyroidism. This chain is built from TRBV2 and TRBJ1-1; TRBD1 agrees with 9 junctional bases. The CDR3 has the sequence CASSARDRELNTEAFF. The nucleotides read TGTGCCAGCAGTGCCCGGGACAGGGAGTTGAACACTGAAGCTTTCTTT.